The clone carrying this T cell receptor beta chain was detected a few times. Its antigen remains unknown. Authors of the study amplified TCR beta CDR3 regions from RNA transcripts. A set of HTBI primers served as the primers for a first-round RT-PCR of the TCR CDR3. TCRdb independently ran MiXCR on the multiplex PCR reads; one entry per CDR3 protein. Among about 600,000 distinct CDR3 sequences listed, around 15% were seen once. The data were obtained in a study of T cells in Graves' hyperthyroidism and ophthalmopathy. Study findings and constraints: Blood also contained most expanded thyroid clonotypes above 0.001.

The CDR3 loop spans 15 amino acids. Germline V gene sequence: CDR1 MDHEN, CDR2 SYDVKM. V gave up 1 base and J gave up 6 bases, with 15 bases separating them. The chain couples TRBV28 to TRBJ1-2, with D possibly matching TRBD1 (6 bases). The sequenced material came from blood. This TCR was recovered from a woman aged 35 to 49 with Graves' ophthalmopathy. CDR3 nucleotide sequence: TGTGCCAGCAGTTTATTAAGCAGGGGCAGAAATGGCTACACCTTC. Its protein product is CASSLLSRGRNGYTF.